Sequencing of this TCR beta chain was carried out in a study of cytomegalovirus exposure and HLA in healthy donors. PCR employed 60 Vbeta and 13 Jbeta primers. The repertoire was sequenced with immunoSEQ multiplex PCR; TCRdb's copy has only in-frame clones and lacks some. This sample carries about 170,000 clones, just under 85% of them seen once, and the ten largest clones take under 5%. In the case of this clone: Its antigen is still unknown.

General study results and limits: In a later analysis, parvovirus B19, influenza, CMV and Epstein-Barr virus appeared linked to several top co-occurrence clusters. As a later analysis revealed, most CMV-associated TCR beta chains appeared HLA-restricted. By HLA locus, TCR association rates varied in a later analysis, with DRB1 showing the most and HLA-C the fewest.

This TCR was sampled from a girl aged 10-17 years in good health and CMV-seropositive. Sequences were obtained from PBMCs.

The CDR3 DNA reads TGTGCCAGCTCCGGGACTAGCGGGGCCTACGAGCAGTACTTC. Translating gives CASSGTSGAYEQYF. The chain recombines TRBV2 with TRBJ2-7; 13 nucleotides align to TRBD2. CDR3 size: 14 residues. V trimming: 8 bases; J trimming: 2 bases; junction bases outside the gene matches: 3. The germline V gene has CDR1 SNHLY and CDR2 FYNNEI. Filled out from reference TRBV2 and TRBJ2-7, the complete variable domain reads EPEVTQTPSHQVTQMGQEVILRCVPISNHLYFYWYRQILGQKVEFLVSFYNNEISEKSEIFDDQFSVERPDGSNFTLKIRSTKLEDSAMYFCASSGTSGAYEQYFGPGTRLTVT.